This T cell receptor beta chain was profiled in a study of T cell changes during pregnancy in multiple sclerosis. This table comes from immunoSEQ multiplex PCR, and its TCRdb copy is limited to in-frame clones, with some not included. The data show about 50,000 clones, with around 94% seen just once and roughly 0.32% held by the top ten. The CDR3 spans 16 residues. Germline CDR1 is LNHDA and CDR2 is SQIVND (reference sequence). The junction had 10 bases not matched to a gene; V was cut back by 9 bases and J by 5 bases. The rearrangement links TRBV19 to TRBJ2-5; 15 bases agree with TRBD2. The sample here was CD4+ T cells from peripheral blood mononuclear cells, taken in the third trimester of pregnancy. The sequence was obtained from a female donor with multiple sclerosis, enrolled in a pregnancy study. The CDR3 reads CASAGLAGGFGETQYF. Written as DNA, the CDR3 is TGTGCCAGCGCTGGACTAGCGGGAGGGTTTGGCGAGACCCAGTACTTC.